Listed below are T cell receptor beta chains from one sample, sequenced in a study of graft-versus-host responses after intestinal transplantation. For these receptors, no antigen is known. TCRdb's table, derived via immunoSEQ multiplex PCR, lists solely in-frame clones and lacks some. The table lists 85,000 to 100,000 clones, 85% to 95% of them singletons. Sample: unstimulated CD8+ T cells sorted from spleen or lymph node cells, taken before intestinal transplant. The receptors stem from a human donor who received an intestinal transplant. Both conserved end residues are part of each CDR3. The order of the fields is D gene, J gene, V gene, clone size, CDR3 DNA, CDR3 protein. A D gene is named only where the DNA matches it firmly. Not all rows give a size; the values are once, few, many and, for expanded clones, a class.

-,TRBJ2-7,TRBV27,once,TGTGCCAGCAGTTTCTCATCGGACAGCTACGAGCAGTACTTC,CASSFSSDSYEQYF
-,TRBJ1-6,TRBV7-8,-,TGTGCCAGCAGCTTAGGCCAGGGGTTCCACTTT,CASSLGQGFHF
-,TRBJ1-1,TRBV29-1,-,TGCAGCGTTGAACTGGGAGAGAACACTGAAGCTTTCTTT,CSVELGENTEAFF
TRBD2,TRBJ2-7,TRBV4-3,once,TGCGCCAGCAGCCCTACCACGGGGGGTACCTCCTACGAGCAGTACTTC,CASSPTTGGTSYEQYF
TRBD1,TRBJ1-6,TRBV5-4,-,TGTGCCAGCAGACCTCAGGGGGCTGGCTATAATTCACCCCTCCACTTT,CASRPQGAGYNSPLHF
TRBD1,TRBJ2-7,TRBV15,-,TGTGCCACCAGAGTGACAGGGGGATACTCCTACGAGCAGTACTTC,CATRVTGGYSYEQYF
-,TRBJ2-7,TRBV19,-,TGTGCCAGTAGTGTCGAGGACACCTTCTACGAGCAGTACTTC,CASSVEDTFYEQYF
TRBD1,TRBJ2-2,TRBV7-9,-,TGTGCCAGCAGCTTAGTCGGGACAGGGTTACTCGGGAACACCGGGGAGCTGTTTTTT,CASSLVGTGLLGNTGELFF
TRBD1,TRBJ1-1,TRBV7-2,-,TGTGCCAGCAGCCCGGACAGGGAGGTCTCGAACACTGAAGCTTTCTTT,CASSPDREVSNTEAFF
-,TRBJ1-3,TRBV27,-,TGTGCCAGCAGTTTAACCTTGGGGGGGGCATCTGGAAACACCATATATTTT,CASSLTLGGASGNTIYF
-,TRBJ1-5,TRBV5-6,-,TGTGCCAGCAGCTTGGGGCAGGGGCTCAATCAGCCCCAGCATTTT,CASSLGQGLNQPQHF
TRBD1,TRBJ2-7,TRBV4-1,-,TGCGCCAGCAGCGAGTCCGGGACAGCCTTTTCCTACGAGCAGTACTTC,CASSESGTAFSYEQYF
-,TRBJ2-5,TRBV4-3,-,TGCGCCAGCAGCCAAGATACTAGCTGGGGTCTCCAAGAGACCCAGTACTTC,CASSQDTSWGLQETQYF
TRBD2,TRBJ2-3,TRBV4-3,-,TGCGCCAGCAGCCAAAGACGAGCGGGGAGTCAAGATACGCAGTATTTT,CASSQRRAGSQDTQYF
TRBD2,TRBJ2-1,TRBV4-3,-,TGCGCCAGCAGCCCTTCAGGGACTAGCGGGGGGGCTACCTCCTACAATGAGCAGTTCTTC,CASSPSGTSGGATSYNEQFF
TRBD1,TRBJ2-2,TRBV9,-,TGTGCCAGCAGAAGGGGGCGCAACACCGGGGAGCTGTTTTTT,CASRRGRNTGELFF
-,TRBJ1-1,TRBV19,few,TGTGCCAGTAGTATAGATTTGGGGCCCACTGAAGCTTTCTTT,CASSIDLGPTEAFF
-,TRBJ2-3,TRBV6-6,-,TGTGCCAGCAGGCAAATACCTAGGGGGAACACAGATACGCAGTATTTT,CASRQIPRGNTDTQYF
-,TRBJ1-5,TRBV25-1,once,TGTGCCAGCAGTGAATTCGCAGGGGGCAATCAGCCCCAGCATTTT,CASSEFAGGNQPQHF
-,TRBJ2-7,TRBV27,-,TGTGCCAGCAGTTTAAAGGACAGCTCCTACGAGCAGTACTTC,CASSLKDSSYEQYF
TRBD2,TRBJ2-7,TRBV7-2,-,TGTGCCAGCAGCTTAGCTGCGGGGGGGCATGACGAGCAGTACTTC,CASSLAAGGHDEQYF
-,TRBJ2-7,TRBV4-3,-,TGCGCCAGCAGCCAAGATCCAGGGAAAAGGTCCTACGAGCAGTACTTC,CASSQDPGKRSYEQYF
TRBD1,TRBJ2-7,TRBV9,-,TGTGCCAGCAGCACCGGGACAGGGAGCGAGCAGTACTTC,CASSTGTGSEQYF
-,TRBJ1-2,TRBV19,-,TGTGCCAGTAGTATCGACAGTAACTATGGCTACACCTTC,CASSIDSNYGYTF
-,TRBJ2-3,TRBV13,-,TGTGCCAGCAGCTTATCCGGCACAGATACGCAGTATTTT,CASSLSGTDTQYF
-,TRBJ1-1,TRBV10-1,-,TGCGCCAGCAAAAAGTCTCAGGGAACTGAAGCTTTCTTT,CASKKSQGTEAFF
-,TRBJ1-4,TRBV4-1,-,TGCGCCAGCAGCCAAGATCGGGGTGAAAAACTGTTTTTT,CASSQDRGEKLFF
TRBD1,TRBJ1-2,TRBV5-6,-,TGTGCCAGCAGTACGGACAGGGCATCAACCCCCGATGGCTACACCTTC,CASSTDRASTPDGYTF
TRBD2,TRBJ2-1,TRBV7-2,once,TGTGCCAGCAGCTTAGGGGGGGGAAACTACAATGAGCAGTTCTTC,CASSLGGGNYNEQFF
TRBD2,TRBJ2-1,TRBV28,-,TGTGCCAGTAACACTCGACTAGCGGGGACCTACAATGAGCAGTTCTTC,CASNTRLAGTYNEQFF
-,TRBJ1-1,TRBV27,-,TGTGCCAGCAGTTTAGTAGGCGGGGAACTAGGGGCTTTCTTT,CASSLVGGELGAFF
-,TRBJ1-2,TRBV14,-,TGTGCCAGCAGCCAAGGTTCCTACGGGGAAGACTATGGCTACACCTTC,CASSQGSYGEDYGYTF
TRBD1,TRBJ1-4,TRBV30,-,TGTGCCTTTGGACAGGGGCGAAATGAAAAACTGTTTTTT,CAFGQGRNEKLFF
-,TRBJ1-1,TRBV29-1,once,TGCAGCGTCTACCCTGGGGGCAGGGTCACTGAAGCTTTCTTT,CSVYPGGRVTEAFF
TRBD1,TRBJ2-7,TRBV12-5,-,TGTGCTAGTGGTAGTGACGACAGGGGTCCCACCTACGAGCAGTACTTC,CASGSDDRGPTYEQYF
TRBD2,TRBJ2-7,TRBV9,-,TGTGCCAGCAGCGTAGAAATGCGGGGGATTGAGCAGTACTTC,CASSVEMRGIEQYF
TRBD1,TRBJ2-2,TRBV25-1,-,TGTGCCAGCAGGGACAGGGGGAACACCGGGGAGCTGTTTTTT,CASRDRGNTGELFF
-,TRBJ2-7,TRBV7-2,-,TGTGCCAGCAGCCAAACCCAGGGGTCCCACTACGAGCAGTACTTC,CASSQTQGSHYEQYF
TRBD2,TRBJ2-7,TRBV14,few,TGTGCCAGCAGCCTACTAGCGGGGGATGGTTACGAGCAGTACTTC,CASSLLAGDGYEQYF
TRBD2,TRBJ2-2,TRBV7-2,-,TGTGCCAGCAGCTTATATCCCCAAGTAGCGGGGGCTAACACCGGGGAGCTGTTTTTT,CASSLYPQVAGANTGELFF
TRBD1,TRBJ1-2,TRBV30,-,TGTGCCTGGAGTTTGACAGGGCCGGATGGCTACACCTTC,CAWSLTGPDGYTF
-,TRBJ2-5,TRBV7-9,-,TGTGCCAGCAGCTTCGACAGTATGCAAGAGACCCAGTACTTC,CASSFDSMQETQYF
-,TRBJ1-2,TRBV14,-,TGTGCCAGCAGCCAAGACGCCAGGGCTCTCAATGGCTACACCTTC,CASSQDARALNGYTF
-,TRBJ2-7,TRBV11-2,-,TGTGCCAGCAGCCTATCATCCGAGCAGTACTTC,CASSLSSEQYF
TRBD1,TRBJ1-2,TRBV7-9,-,TGTGCCAGCAGCTTAACTCGGCAGGGGGGAAACTATGGCTACACCTTC,CASSLTRQGGNYGYTF
-,TRBJ1-1,TRBV5-1,-,TGCGCCAGCAGCTTTTTAACAGAAAAGAACACTGAAGCTTTCTTT,CASSFLTEKNTEAFF
TRBD1,TRBJ2-7,TRBV27,-,TGTGCCAGCAAGGGACAGCTCTCCTACGAGCAGTACTTC,CASKGQLSYEQYF
-,TRBJ2-7,TRBV7-2,-,TGTGCCAGCAGCGCTGGCGCGGGGGCCCACGAGCAGTACTTC,CASSAGAGAHEQYF
-,TRBJ1-2,TRBV7-2,few,TGTGCCAGCAGCTTAGCCAGGGGACCTAACTATGGCTACACCTTC,CASSLARGPNYGYTF
-,TRBJ2-3,TRBV7-6,-,TGTGCCAGCAGCTTAAGGGACTTCTCTAGCACAGATACGCAGTATTTT,CASSLRDFSSTDTQYF
TRBD2,TRBJ2-1,TRBV19,-,TGTGCCAGTAGTATTCCGCGGGGGGGCTACAATGAGCAGTTCTTC,CASSIPRGGYNEQFF
-,TRBJ2-7,TRBV14,-,TGTGCCAGCAGCCAAGCCACGACCAATTTGGAGTTCGAGCAGTACTTC,CASSQATTNLEFEQYF
TRBD1,TRBJ1-2,TRBV6-5,-,TGTGCCAGCAGTCCCGGGACAGGGGGCGGCTACACCTTC,CASSPGTGGGYTF
-,TRBJ1-4,TRBV4-3,-,TGCGCCAGCAGCCAAGACCCCTACTCCGAGAATGAAAAACTGTTTTTT,CASSQDPYSENEKLFF
TRBD1,TRBJ2-1,TRBV5-1,once,TGCGCCAGCAGCTTGGAAGGGACAGGGGGCACTGAGCAGTTCTTC,CASSLEGTGGTEQFF
-,TRBJ2-3,TRBV10-1,-,TGCGCCAGCAGTGAGTCGAGGGCCTCGGATACGCAGTATTTT,CASSESRASDTQYF
-,TRBJ2-1,TRBV9,-,TGTGCCAGCAGTCAGGGTTCCTACAATGAGCAGTTCTTC,CASSQGSYNEQFF